The clone carrying this T cell receptor (beta chain) has a single count. Its specificity is unknown. PCR used 60 Vbeta primers and 13 Jbeta primers. Assay: immunoSEQ multiplex PCR; the TCRdb copy retains only in-frame clones and omits some. The repertoire holds around 130,000 clones, with under 70% as singletons. The data were obtained in a study of cytomegalovirus exposure and HLA in healthy donors. Study-wide findings and caveats: Common viral pathogens seemed, in a later analysis, to connect with several of the most significant clusters. Most TCR sequences showed up rarely, but some public TCRs showed up in many donors. Accurate prediction of HLA-A and HLA-B alleles (for most subjects) was reportedly achieved from TCR beta sequences. The study labeled 150 or so TCR beta chains cytomegalovirus-associated.

CDR3 length: 13 amino acids. CDR1 is SQVTM and CDR2 is ANQGSEA in the germline V gene. The V gene end was trimmed by 6 bases and the J gene end by 2 bases; junction bases not matched to a gene: 4. The source material was PBMCs. The chain joins TRBV29-1 to TRBJ1-3, with 7 positions matching TRBD1. The clonotype was recovered from a man younger than 30 in good health and CMV-seronegative. The chain's CDR3 is CSVTGLPGNTIYF. CDR3 nucleotide sequence: TGCAGCGTGACAGGGTTACCTGGAAACACCATATATTTT.